This T cell receptor beta chain was found in a study of OX40 agonist ivuxolimab in advanced cancers. As for the study in general: Dose-escalation patients were diagnosed with hepatocellular carcinoma, melanoma, renal cell cancer or head and neck cancer. Allowance was made for prior anti-PD-1, anti-PD-L1 or anti-CTLA-4 therapy, and about 40% had some. Study-level results: The study observed clonal expansion of CD4+ and CD8+ blood T cells by week 6 at 0.1 to 3.0 mg/kg.

Autoimmune disease history or systemic immunosuppression led to patients being barred. TCRdb keeps only in-frame clones here, not all; method: immunoSEQ multiplex PCR. The sample lists over 60,000 clones; 82% were seen once. Remarks on this clone: Its target is not known.

Sequenced material: CD4+ or CD8+ T cells sorted from blood, taken in a trial of the OX40 agonist ivuxolimab. This receptor was obtained from an adult with an advanced solid tumor such as melanoma, head and neck, liver or kidney cancer.

CDR3 in DNA: TGTGCCAGCAGCTCGAGATGGGACAGGGGTTTTGACGATGAGCAGTTCTTC. It yields the protein CASSSRWDRGFDDEQFF. The chain carries TRBV7-3 and TRBJ2-1; 10 bases are a match to TRBD1. This CDR3 is built from 17 residues. V shed 4 bases, J shed 8 bases, and the junction held 14 bases outside the gene matches. Germline CDR1 reads SGHTA; CDR2 reads FQGTGA.